This T cell receptor beta chain was sequenced in a study of T cells in Graves' hyperthyroidism and ophthalmopathy. In its sample, this clonotype was seen a few times. Its specificity is not known. Study results and caveats: From stable hyperthyroidism, ophthalmopathy was set apart by a 13 V-J model. Ophthalmopathy was identified by the model a median approximately six months ahead of onset.

TCR beta CDR3 sequences were amplified from RNA transcripts. First-round RT-PCR targeting the TCR CDR3 was performed with the HTBI primer set. One entry per CDR3 protein, called by TCRdb with MiXCR from the multiplex PCR reads. The table lists nearly 600,000 distinct CDR3 sequences, roughly 14% of them singletons. Patients between 18 and 65 years old had hyperthyroidism, newly diagnosed and lasting under 2 months. In germline, CDR1 is MNHEY, CDR2 SMNVEV (reference sequence). The V and J ends lost 1 base and 9 bases respectively, with 28 bases between them. The CDR3 has 19 amino acids. This TCR was sampled from a woman younger than 45 with Graves' hyperthyroidism that later progressed to Graves' ophthalmopathy. The rearrangement uses TRBV27 and TRBJ2-1; perhaps D is TRBD1 or TRBD2 (9 bases each). Sequencing was done on a sample of blood. The DNA of the CDR3 is TGTGCCAGCAGTTTATACGGACAGGGGAGCCGGACTAGCGATAGTGAGCAGTTCTTC. Its translation is CASSLYGQGSRTSDSEQFF.